This TCR beta chain appears in the sequencing data of a study of shared clonotypes between healthy human individuals. Study at large: CD8 memory received one plate per donor, CD8 naive two, CD4 memory three and CD4 naive three. The study's findings and limits: Sorted-subset samples were not fully sequenced, rarefaction indicated. Deeper or shallower sequencing was expected to change how clonotypes are shared among donors.

The repertoire was sequenced with immunoSEQ multiplex PCR; TCRdb's copy has only in-frame clones and lacks some. The profile shows fewer than 1 million clones, 90% to 97% of them singletons. Concerning this clone itself: The antigen remains unidentified.

The naive CD8 fraction comprised CD45RO-negative cells positively selected for CCR7 and excluded terminally differentiated effector memory CD45RA+ cells. Healthy adults negative for HIV, lacking recent acute infections or vaccinations, served as donors. This CDR3 has 15 amino acids. Germline loops: CDR1 SGDLS, CDR2 YYNGEE. The ends were cut back, 4 bases at V and 6 bases at J, with 17 bases in the middle. This TCR derives from a man aged 25-45 years in good health. The specimen sequenced was naive CD8+ T cells sorted from blood. The J gene is TRBJ2-1, the V gene TRBV9; D not resolved. In DNA, the CDR3 is TGTGCCAGCAGCCCAAGTTTGAGCTTTATCAATGAGCAGTTCTTC. Translation: CASSPSLSFINEQFF.